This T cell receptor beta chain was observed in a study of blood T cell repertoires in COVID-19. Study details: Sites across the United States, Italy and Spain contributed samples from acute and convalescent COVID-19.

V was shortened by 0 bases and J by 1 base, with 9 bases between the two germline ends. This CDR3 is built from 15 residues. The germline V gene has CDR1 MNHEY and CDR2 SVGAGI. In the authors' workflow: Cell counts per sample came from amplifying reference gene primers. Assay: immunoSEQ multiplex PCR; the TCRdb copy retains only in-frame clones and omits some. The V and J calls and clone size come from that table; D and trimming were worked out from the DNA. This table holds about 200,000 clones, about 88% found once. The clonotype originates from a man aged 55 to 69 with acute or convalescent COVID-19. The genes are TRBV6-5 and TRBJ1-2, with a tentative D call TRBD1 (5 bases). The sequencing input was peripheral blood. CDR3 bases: TGTGCCAGCAGTTACTCGGGGCAGTTTAACTATGGCTACACCTTC. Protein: CASSYSGQFNYGYTF.